What follows is one TCR beta chain and its context. Profiling relied on immunoSEQ multiplex PCR, and the TCRdb table lists in-frame clones only, not all of them. The table lists tens of thousands of clones, about nine tenths of them singletons, with around 3% in the top ten. The entry originates in a study of cytomegalovirus exposure and HLA in healthy donors. Germline CDR1 and CDR2: SGHTA and FQGNSA. The length of the CDR3 is 13 residues. Trimming took off 5 bases at V and 4 bases at J, with 10 bases between the two ends. The chain has TRBV7-2 and TRBJ2-3, with D unclear. Sequencing was done on a sample of PBMCs. The sequence came from a young man in good health and CMV-seronegative. DNA of the CDR3: TGTGCCAGCAGCGCCCCTAGTGCAGATACGCAGTATTTT. Translated, it gives CASSAPSADTQYF.